The 23 T cell receptor beta chains in this list originate from one sample, sequenced in a study of T cells after yellow fever vaccination. Using its own MiXCR run on the 5' RACE reads, TCRdb lists one record per CDR3 protein. The table lists about 170,000 distinct CDR3 sequences, 9.5% to 11% of them singletons. Sequencing was performed on CD8+ T cells sorted from PBMCs, taken 15 days after the yellow fever booster vaccination. These receptors all come from a man between 18 and 29 years old who received the YFV17D yellow fever vaccine.

This clonotype was seen more than once but under ten times. CDR3 coding DNA: TGTGCCAGCAGCTTCGGCAGGGGGCATTCACCCCTCCACTTT. Its protein product is CASSFGRGHSPLHF. This chain joins TRBV5-6 and TRBJ1-6, with TRBD1 identical over 8 bases. V shed 2 bases and J 8 bases; nucleotides not matched to a gene: 3. Germline V gene data show CDR1 as SGHDT and CDR2 as YYEEEE. The CDR3 consists of 14 residues.

This clonotype occurred a few times. The chain employs TRBV29-1 and TRBJ2-3; 9 bases are a match to TRBD1. The CDR3 consists of 15 residues. V dropped 3 bases and J dropped 2; count of bases not matched to a gene: 6. Germline V CDR1 and CDR2: SQVTM, ANQGSEA. The CDR3 loop reads CSVEGGTGNTDTQYF. As DNA, the CDR3 is TGCAGCGTTGAGGGGGGGACAGGGAACACAGATACGCAGTATTTT.

This clonotype turned up a few times. The chain employs TRBV19 and TRBJ2-2; no clear D. Germline-derived CDR1 and CDR2 are LNHDA and SQIVND (reference sequence). Trimming removed 3 bases from V and 6 bases from J, with 2 bases in between. CDR3 size: 11 residues. The CDR3 bases are TGTGCCAGTAGTATGTCCGGGGAGCTGTTTTTT. It translates to CASSMSGELFF.

This clonotype turned up a few times. The chain is built from TRBV7-9 and TRBJ2-5; 8 nucleotides line up with TRBD2. The J segment lost 4 bases and the V segment lost 5 bases, leaving 12 bases of the junction unmatched. The length of the CDR3 is 16 residues. The germline V gene has CDR1 SEHNR and CDR2 FQNEAQ (reference sequence). DNA for the CDR3: TGTGCCAGCAGCCCGGCCACGGGGGGGATTGGAGAGACCCAGTACTTC. Translating gives CASSPATGGIGETQYF.

Only a few counts were recorded for this clonotype. V usage is TRBV4-1 and J usage is TRBJ2-7; D not resolved. The CDR3 consists of 13 residues. The V and J ends lost 5 bases and 1 base respectively, with 9 bases between them. Germline assignment: CDR1 MGHRA and CDR2 YSYEKL. The CDR3 nucleotides read TGCGCCAGCAGCGCCGGTGTTTCCTACGAGCAGTACTTC. This codes for CASSAGVSYEQYF.

This clonotype was counted a few times. V and J are TRBV5-1 and TRBJ2-3, with 7 bases that match TRBD1. With V trimmed by 4 bases and J by 1 base, 6 bases remained unmatched. CDR1 and CDR2 from the germline V gene are SGHRS and YFSETQ. The length of the CDR3 is 15 residues. Here the CDR3 DNA reads TGCGCCAGCAGCGGTAACAGGGGTGGCACAGATACGCAGTATTTT. Protein sequence: CASSGNRGGTDTQYF. The variable domain in full, completed from reference TRBV5-1 and TRBJ2-3, reads KAGVTQTPRYLIKTRGQQVTLSCSPISGHRSVSWYQQTPGQGLQFLFEYFSETQRNKGNFPGRFSGRQFSNSRSEMNVSTLELGDSALYLCASSGNRGGTDTQYFGPGTRLTVL.

This clonotype was observed a handful of times. The CDR3 nucleotides are TGTGCCAGCAGCAAGACAGGCAACACTGAAGCTTTCTTT. Its translation is CASSKTGNTEAFF. V usage is TRBV7-9 and J usage is TRBJ1-1; possibly TRBD1 for D (6 bases). V was shortened by 5 bases and J by 2 bases, with 9 bases between the two germline ends. The CDR3 spans 13 residues. CDR1 and CDR2 from the germline V gene are SEHNR and FQNEAQ (reference sequence).

The gene calls are TRBV15 and TRBJ2-7; 7 positions agree with TRBD1. This CDR3 has 15 amino acids. Germline lookup yields CDR1 LNHNV and CDR2 YYDKDF (reference sequence). V shed 5 bases and J 1 base; nucleotides not matched to a gene: 8. Written as DNA, the CDR3 is TGTGCCACCAGCCTAGATCCAGGGGGATCCTACGAGCAGTACTTC. This translates into CATSLDPGGSYEQYF.

This chain joins TRBV7-6 and TRBJ2-3; D may match TRBD1 or TRBD2 (5 bases each). Trimming left V 4 bases short and J 5 bases short, with 10 bases between. The CDR3 consists of 13 residues. Germline-derived CDR1 and CDR2 are SGHVS and FNYEAQ. CDR3: CASSSGTGDTQYF. In DNA, the CDR3 is TGTGCCAGCAGCTCCGGGACGGGAGATACGCAGTATTTT.

As DNA, the CDR3 is TGTGCCAGCTCAAAGTCCAGGGTAACCTACGAGCAGTACTTC. Its protein is CASSKSRVTYEQYF. This sequence joins TRBV9 and TRBJ2-7; D possibly corresponds to TRBD1 (5 bases). This CDR3 spans 14 amino acids. Germline V gene data show CDR1 as SGDLS and CDR2 as YYNGEE. V was pared by 7 bases and J by 2 bases, with 16 bases between.

The rearrangement links TRBV4-3 to TRBJ2-7; possibly TRBD2 for D (5 bases). Looked up from germline, CDR1 is LGHNA and CDR2 is YSLEER. This CDR3 is 14 amino acids long. Trimming cost V 0 bases and J 2 bases, with 8 bases left between them. This CDR3 reads CASSQDLGAYEQYV. The DNA of the CDR3 is TGCGCCAGCAGCCAAGATTTGGGAGCCTACGAGCAGTACGTC.

This clonotype was detected only a few times. V and J are TRBV5-1 and TRBJ2-1, with D maybe TRBD1 (6 bases). The CDR3 has 14 amino acids. The V end was cut by 4 bases, the J end by 7 bases, with 15 bases between. The germline V gene encodes CDR1 SGHRS and CDR2 YFSETQ. CDR3 sequence: CASSPRQVTNEQFF. For the CDR3, the DNA is TGCGCCAGCAGCCCCAGACAGGTTACTAATGAGCAGTTCTTC.

The sample holds a few counts of this clonotype. The rearrangement joins TRBV10-2 to TRBJ2-1, with TRBD1 matching 8 bases. This CDR3 region has 13 residues. Germline V gives CDR1 WSHSY, CDR2 SAAADI. After removal of 5 bases from V and 12 bases from J, the junction contained 9 bases not matched to a gene. CDR3 coding DNA: TGCGCCAGCAGTCCGACAGGGGCCGGGAGGCAGTTCTTC. Translated: CASSPTGAGRQFF.

J is TRBJ1-1 and V is TRBV27; D possibly corresponds to TRBD1 (5 bases). V was trimmed by 5 bases and J by 1 base, leaving 17 bases between them. This CDR3 is 16 amino acids long. Germline V lookup: CDR1 MNHEY, CDR2 SMNVEV (reference sequence). CDR3 bases: TGTGCCAGCAGTCCCCGACAGAGCCGCAGGAACACTGAAGCTTTCTTT. This translates into CASSPRQSRRNTEAFF.

This clonotype was observed a few times. This chain's CDR3 is CASGLAGALTGELFF. In DNA, the CDR3 is TGTGCCAGCGGGCTAGCGGGGGCCTTAACCGGGGAGCTGTTTTTT. This chain links TRBV5-4 with TRBJ2-2; 10 nucleotides agree with TRBD2. The CDR3 contains 15 residues. V was pared by 7 bases and J by 5 bases, with 8 bases of the junction left unmatched. Per the germline V gene, CDR1 is SGHNT and CDR2 is YYREEE (reference sequence).

The table lists this clonotype with many counts. The chain has TRBV5-1 and TRBJ2-1, with 7 bases that match TRBD1. CDR3 length: 15 amino acids. CDR1 SGHRS and CDR2 YFSETQ come from the germline V gene. Trimming cost V 2 bases and J 6 bases; bases outside gene matches: 8. CDR3 DNA: TGCGCCAGCAGCTTCCTAAGACAGGGATCCAATGAGCAGTTCTTC. Its translation is CASSFLRQGSNEQFF.

The sample holds many counts of this clonotype. The chain joins TRBV29-1 to TRBJ2-1; 7 bases are a match to TRBD2. CDR1 and CDR2 (germline): SQVTM, ANQGSEA. J gave up 7 bases and V 6 bases, and 9 bases lay outside the gene matches. The CDR3 is made up of 13 amino acids. The CDR3 is CSVLRDYFNEQFF. The DNA for the CDR3 is TGCAGCGTCCTCCGGGACTACTTTAATGAGCAGTTCTTC.

This clonotype has ten or more counts. The rearrangement uses TRBV4-2 and TRBJ2-1, with D maybe TRBD2 (6 bases). Looked up from germline, CDR1 is LGHNA and CDR2 is YNFKEQ. The CDR3 loop spans 16 amino acids. Trimming removed 0 bases from V and 0 bases from J, with 9 bases in between. The CDR3 loop reads CASSQESGSSYNEQFF. The CDR3, as DNA: TGTGCCAGCAGCCAAGAATCCGGGAGCTCCTACAATGAGCAGTTCTTC.

Here the CDR3 reads CASRTGAGGETEAFF. The CDR3 nucleotides are TGTGCCAGCAGGACGGGGGCAGGGGGTGAGACTGAAGCTTTCTTT. The chain has TRBV27 and TRBJ1-1; 7 bases agree with TRBD1. Unmatched junction bases numbered 12, after V lost 6 bases and J lost 5 bases. The CDR3 runs to 15 residues. Germline V CDR1 and CDR2: MNHEY, SMNVEV (reference sequence).

This clonotype occurred a few times. CDR3 residues: CASRKDPSGTEAFF. The DNA of the CDR3 is TGTGCCAGCAGAAAAGACCCTTCGGGAACTGAAGCTTTCTTT. The V gene is TRBV6-5, the J gene TRBJ1-1, with no clear D. The CDR3 has 14 residues. The germline V and J ends were trimmed by 6 bases and 5 bases, with 16 bases remaining between them. Germline CDR1 is MNHEY and CDR2 is SVGAGI.

This clonotype was recorded a few times. The V gene is TRBV7-2, the J gene TRBJ2-5; the match to TRBD1 covers 10 bases. CDR3 length: 16 amino acids. Germline trimming cut 5 bases from V and 9 bases from J; bases unmatched to any gene: 15. Germline assignment: CDR1 SGHTA and CDR2 FQGNSA. The CDR3 loop is CASSTTGTGVLWAQYF. Here the CDR3 DNA reads TGTGCCAGCAGCACGACCGGGACAGGGGTTCTTTGGGCCCAGTACTTC.

This sequence joins TRBV5-1 and TRBJ2-3, with 8 bases fitting TRBD1. V was clipped by 4 bases and J by 2 bases; unmatched bases: 6. The CDR3 length is 15 residues. Germline-derived CDR1 and CDR2 are SGHRS and YFSETQ. The CDR3 DNA reads TGCGCCAGCAGCCCGCAGGGGGCCGCCACAGATACGCAGTATTTT. Protein product: CASSPQGAATDTQYF.

This clonotype was counted a few times. The V call is TRBV7-9, the J call TRBJ2-1; 8 bases align to TRBD2. The J segment lost 5 bases and the V segment lost 2 bases, leaving 2 bases of the junction unmatched. The CDR3 is made up of 14 amino acids. Looked up from germline, CDR1 is SEHNR and CDR2 is FQNEAQ (reference sequence). CDR3 amino acids: CASSLSGGDNEQFF. The CDR3 region has the DNA TGTGCCAGCAGCTTAAGCGGGGGAGACAATGAGCAGTTCTTC.